The text below deals with one T cell receptor (beta chain). Patients having uncontrolled infection, another autoimmune disease, pregnancy or lactation were not included. TCR beta CDR3 region amplification was performed from RNA transcripts. The study used the HTBI primer set for a first-round RT-PCR of the TCR CDR3. TCRdb analysed the multiplex PCR reads with MiXCR anew, one entry per CDR3 protein. The data show approximately 420,000 distinct CDR3 sequences, roughly an eighth seen once. These data originate in a study of T cells in Graves' hyperthyroidism and ophthalmopathy. Germline assignment: CDR1 DFQATT and CDR2 SNEGSKA (reference sequence). This CDR3 comprises 14 residues. The junction had 9 bases not matched to a gene; V was cut back by 7 bases and J by 0 bases.

This chain joins TRBV20-1 and TRBJ2-7, with 7 bases aligning to TRBD2. The sequenced sample consisted of blood. This receptor was taken from a woman under 30 with Graves' hyperthyroidism. For the CDR3, the DNA is TGCAGTGGACCGGGACTAACGATCTCCTACGAGCAGTACTTC. It yields the protein CSGPGLTISYEQYF.